The next 22 T cell receptor beta chains were all read from a single sample in a study of blood T cell repertoires in COVID-19. The assay was immunoSEQ multiplex PCR, and TCRdb's table has in-frame clones only and misses some. The sample consists of 150,000 to 200,000 clones, less than 90% of them appearing once. The material sequenced was peripheral blood. These receptors came from a man between 65 and 80 years old with active or convalescent COVID-19.

The chain is built from TRBV11-2 and TRBJ1-1, with TRBD1 matching 9 bases. The length of the CDR3 is 15 residues. The junction had 4 bases not matched to a gene; V was cut back by 1 base and J by 4 bases. Germline CDR1 is SGHAT and CDR2 is FQNNGV. CDR3 nucleotides: TGTGCCAGCAGCTTAGGGGTACAGGGGGCCACTGAAGCTTTCTTT. Residues: CASSLGVQGATEAFF.

This clone occurred many times. V usage is TRBV19 and J usage is TRBJ1-2, with D uncertain. CDR1 and CDR2 (germline): LNHDA, SQIVND (reference sequence). This CDR3 has 15 amino acids. Deletions cut 7 bases from V and 8 bases from J, with 23 bases between. The CDR3 nucleotides read TGTGCCAGTACCTCCCAAAGAGTACCCGGAGGAGGCTACACCTTC. Protein product: CASTSQRVPGGGYTF.

The rearrangement joins TRBV15 to TRBJ2-4; no clear D gene. The germline CDR1 and CDR2 sequences are LNHNV and YYDKDF (reference sequence). The CDR3 has 15 amino acids. Trimming shortened V by 0 bases and J by 4 bases, and 10 bases separated the two germline ends. For the CDR3, the DNA is TGTGCCACCAGCAGAGACCCCACCCTAAAAAACATTCAGTACTTC. Translation: CATSRDPTLKNIQYF.

The chain has TRBV10-2 and TRBJ2-7; D is undetermined. V lost 3 bases to trimming and J lost 2 bases, with 11 bases between them. Germline V gene sequence: CDR1 WSHSY, CDR2 SAAADI. The CDR3 spans 14 residues. In DNA form, the CDR3 reads TGCGCCAGCAGTGATGGTTTCGGTGCCTACGAGCAGTACTTC. This translates into CASSDGFGAYEQYF.

V is TRBV28 and J is TRBJ1-6, with 8 bases identical to TRBD1. This CDR3 has 15 residues. Germline values: CDR1 MDHEN, CDR2 SYDVKM. Germline trimming cut 2 bases from V and 10 bases from J; bases unmatched to any gene: 7. CDR3 in amino acids: CASSLMDRVASPLHF. CDR3 DNA sequence: TGTGCCAGCAGTTTAATGGACAGGGTGGCCTCACCCCTCCACTTT.

This clone has only a few counts. The V and J genes are TRBV28 and TRBJ2-7; 7 positions agree with TRBD1. Germline assignment: CDR1 MDHEN and CDR2 SYDVKM. The V gene end was trimmed by 3 bases and the J gene end by 0 bases; junction bases not matched to a gene: 8. The CDR3 is 16 amino acids. The DNA for the CDR3 is TGTGCCAGCAGTTTCTACACAGGGGTAGTCTCCTACGAGCAGTACTTC. Protein: CASSFYTGVVSYEQYF.

The V gene is TRBV7-9, the J gene TRBJ2-1, with 7 bases aligning to TRBD2. V dropped 8 bases and J dropped 7; count of bases not matched to a gene: 11. Per the germline V gene, CDR1 is SEHNR and CDR2 is FQNEAQ (reference sequence). CDR3 size: 14 residues. The CDR3 nucleotides read TGTGCCAGCCCCCCAGCGGGAATCGGAAATGAGCAGTTCTTC. It is translated as CASPPAGIGNEQFF.

The rearrangement uses TRBV7-2 and TRBJ2-2, with D possibly matching TRBD2 (7 bases). Trimming stripped 5 bases from V and 2 bases from J, with 21 bases between. Germline-derived CDR1 and CDR2 are SGHTA and FQGNSA. The CDR3 runs to 18 residues. The CDR3 reads CASSPVLAGASNTGELFF. The DNA for the CDR3 is TGTGCCAGCAGCCCTGTCCTGGCGGGGGCCAGTAACACCGGGGAGCTGTTTTTT.

This chain joins TRBV7-3 and TRBJ1-4; perhaps TRBD1 as D (6 bases). Germline assignment: CDR1 SGHTA and CDR2 FQGTGA. The CDR3 is 14 residues long. Trimming removed 5 bases at V and 7 bases at J, with 14 bases between. This CDR3 is CASSPGQQGEKLFF. CDR3 bases: TGTGCCAGCAGCCCCGGACAGCAGGGTGAAAAACTGTTTTTT.

The chain has TRBV18 and TRBJ2-2; D gene ambiguous. Germline-derived CDR1 and CDR2 are KGHSH and LQKENI. This CDR3 has 15 residues. Trimming took off 6 bases at V and 1 base at J, with 12 bases between the two ends. The CDR3 DNA reads TGTGCCAGCTCGCCAGACACTTTGAACACCGGGGAGCTGTTTTTT. Translating gives CASSPDTLNTGELFF.

This rearrangement joins TRBV12-5 to TRBJ2-3; D is possibly TRBD2 (6 bases). In germline, CDR1 is LGHNT, CDR2 FRNRAP. The CDR3 spans 17 residues. V was trimmed by 0 bases and J by 6 bases, leaving 19 bases between them. The CDR3 loop reads CASGLVSPSALFDTQYF. The CDR3 DNA is TGTGCTAGTGGTTTGGTATCTCCTAGCGCCCTATTCGATACGCAGTATTTT.

This chain links TRBV6-5 with TRBJ1-1, with D unclear. V was clipped by 6 bases and J by 1 base, with 15 bases between them. CDR1 and CDR2 from the germline V gene are MNHEY and SVGAGI. The CDR3 is 15 residues long. The CDR3 DNA is TGTGCCAGCAGCCCAGACCTGTCGGGGAACACTGAAGCTTTCTTT. Protein product: CASSPDLSGNTEAFF.

This chain joins TRBV5-1 and TRBJ1-1; tentatively, D is TRBD1 (5 bases). In germline, CDR1 is SGHRS, CDR2 YFSETQ. Deletions cut 2 bases from V and 3 bases from J, with 11 bases between. The CDR3 has 14 amino acids. CDR3 region: CASSLQASYTEAFF. The DNA for the CDR3 is TGCGCCAGCAGCTTACAGGCTTCCTACACTGAAGCTTTCTTT.

This rearrangement joins TRBV4-3 to TRBJ2-7, with TRBD2 as a possible D gene (6 bases). The V and J ends lost 2 bases and 3 bases respectively, with 8 bases between them. Germline V lookup: CDR1 LGHNA, CDR2 YSLEER. The CDR3 sequence is 13 residues long. Written as DNA, the CDR3 is TGCGCCAGCAGCCAACGACTAGGCTACGAGCAGTACTTC. It is translated as CASSQRLGYEQYF.

The chain uses TRBV18 and TRBJ1-6, with D uncertain. CDR1 is KGHSH and CDR2 is LQKENI in the germline V gene. With 0 bases removed from V and 9 bases from J, the gap between germline ends came to 6 bases. This CDR3 region has 13 residues. In DNA form, the CDR3 reads TGTGCCAGCTCACCACCCCCGGTTTCACCCCTCCACTTT. Translating it yields CASSPPPVSPLHF.

This chain connects TRBV3-1 (or the pseudogene TRBV3-2) to TRBJ2-1, with 12 bases aligning to TRBD2. CDR1 is LGHDT and CDR2 is YNNKEL in the germline V gene (reference sequence). The CDR3 has 15 amino acids. The J segment lost 5 bases and the V segment lost 2 bases, leaving 1 base of the junction unmatched. CDR3 region: CASSQTSGGNNEQFF. For the CDR3, the DNA is TGTGCCAGCAGCCAAACTAGCGGGGGGAACAATGAGCAGTTCTTC.

There are a few counts of this clone. The genes are TRBV5-4 and TRBJ2-7; tentative D call: TRBD1 (6 bases). CDR1 is SGHNT, CDR2 YYREEE, per germline (reference sequence). The CDR3 is 13 residues long. V was cut by 4 bases and J by 2 bases, with 10 bases left in between. The CDR3 DNA reads as TGTGCCAGCAGCCCGAAGGGGGCCTACGAGCAGTACTTC. Its translation is CASSPKGAYEQYF.

The chain carries TRBV4-3 and TRBJ2-7; 8 nucleotides agree with TRBD1. The J segment lost 0 bases and the V segment lost 1 base, leaving 2 bases of the junction unmatched. Looked up from germline, CDR1 is LGHNA and CDR2 is YSLEER. This CDR3 comprises 15 residues. CDR3: CASSQGTGSSYEQYF. DNA of the CDR3: TGCGCCAGCAGCCAAGGGACAGGGAGCTCCTACGAGCAGTACTTC.

The DNA of the CDR3 is TGTGCCAGCAGCATAGGACACTCTCAAAGGGAGCAGTTCTTC. It is translated as CASSIGHSQREQFF. This chain links TRBV7-2 with TRBJ2-1, with D maybe TRBD1 (5 bases). The CDR3 contains 14 residues. V lost 5 bases, J lost 10 bases, and 18 bases lay in between. The germline V gene encodes CDR1 SGHTA and CDR2 FQGNSA.

This clone was recorded only once. The gene calls are TRBV11-2 and TRBJ1-2, with TRBD1 identical over 7 bases. This CDR3 is built from 15 residues. V lost 2 bases and J lost 8; bases outside the gene matches: 11. The germline V gene encodes CDR1 SGHAT and CDR2 FQNNGV. The CDR3 spells CASSLRPGQERGYTF. As DNA, the CDR3 is TGTGCCAGCAGCTTAAGACCAGGACAGGAGAGGGGCTACACCTTC. The whole variable domain, remainder taken from reference TRBV11-2 and TRBJ1-2, is EAGVAQSPRYKIIEKRQSVAFWCNPISGHATLYWYQQILGQGPKLLIQFQNNGVVDDSQLPKDRFSAERLKGVDSTLKIQPAKLEDSAVYLCASSLRPGQERGYTFGSGTRLTVV.

The sample holds a few counts of this clone. The CDR3 sequence: CASSLTGGSGNTIYF. The CDR3 DNA is TGTGCCAGCAGCTTAACAGGGGGCAGTGGAAACACCATATATTTT. V and J are TRBV7-9 and TRBJ1-3; TRBD1 matches at 9 bases. This CDR3 has 15 residues. Losses at the gene ends were 2 bases for V and 3 bases for J; bases not matched to a gene: 2. The germline V gene has CDR1 SEHNR and CDR2 FQNEAQ (reference sequence).

J is TRBJ2-3 and V is TRBV5-1; 7 nucleotides match TRBD2. V shed 2 bases, J shed 1 base, and the junction held 4 bases outside the gene matches. Germline-derived CDR1 and CDR2 are SGHRS and YFSETQ. CDR3 length: 15 residues. CDR3: CASSLNLAGTDTQYF. CDR3 DNA sequence: TGCGCCAGCAGCTTAAACCTAGCGGGCACAGATACGCAGTATTTT.